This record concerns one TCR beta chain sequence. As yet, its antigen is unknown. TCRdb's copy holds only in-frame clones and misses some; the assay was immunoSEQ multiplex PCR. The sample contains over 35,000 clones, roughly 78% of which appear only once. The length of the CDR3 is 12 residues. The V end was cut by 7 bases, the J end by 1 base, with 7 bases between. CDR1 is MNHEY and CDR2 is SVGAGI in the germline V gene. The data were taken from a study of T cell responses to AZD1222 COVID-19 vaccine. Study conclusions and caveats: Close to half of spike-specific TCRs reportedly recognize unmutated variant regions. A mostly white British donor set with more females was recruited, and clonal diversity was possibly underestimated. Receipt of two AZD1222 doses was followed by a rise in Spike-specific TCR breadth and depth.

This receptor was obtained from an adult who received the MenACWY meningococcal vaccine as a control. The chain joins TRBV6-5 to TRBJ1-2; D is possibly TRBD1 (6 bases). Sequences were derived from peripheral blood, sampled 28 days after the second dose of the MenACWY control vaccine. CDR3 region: CASTDSNYGYTF. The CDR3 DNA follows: TGTGCCAGCACGGACAGTAACTATGGCTACACCTTC.